This T cell receptor (beta chain) was captured by sequencing in a study of cytomegalovirus exposure and HLA in healthy donors. Study-wide results and limits: Later analysis reportedly placed an Asian-associated ancestry cluster below the approximately 700-donor mean in N-insertions. Presence/absence analysis assumed near-uniform sequencing depth across donors.

Note on this clone: The antigen is not known.

In the PCR, 60 Vbeta and 13 Jbeta primers were used. Using immunoSEQ multiplex PCR, the repertoire was profiled, and TCRdb retains in-frame clones only, with some absent. The sample yields about 150,000 clones, approximately 81% seen once. Sequencing was carried out using PBMCs. The TCR comes from a man aged 18 to 29 in good health and CMV-seronegative.

Written as DNA, the CDR3 is TGTGCCAGCAGCCTTCGGACTAGCGCGCTCCAAGAGACCCAGTACTTC. Protein product: CASSLRTSALQETQYF. This chain uses TRBV5-6 with TRBJ2-5; 9 nucleotides agree with TRBD2. Germline V CDR1 and CDR2: SGHDT, YYEEEE. The CDR3 runs 16 residues. After removal of 4 bases from V and 1 base from J, the junction contained 8 bases not matched to a gene.